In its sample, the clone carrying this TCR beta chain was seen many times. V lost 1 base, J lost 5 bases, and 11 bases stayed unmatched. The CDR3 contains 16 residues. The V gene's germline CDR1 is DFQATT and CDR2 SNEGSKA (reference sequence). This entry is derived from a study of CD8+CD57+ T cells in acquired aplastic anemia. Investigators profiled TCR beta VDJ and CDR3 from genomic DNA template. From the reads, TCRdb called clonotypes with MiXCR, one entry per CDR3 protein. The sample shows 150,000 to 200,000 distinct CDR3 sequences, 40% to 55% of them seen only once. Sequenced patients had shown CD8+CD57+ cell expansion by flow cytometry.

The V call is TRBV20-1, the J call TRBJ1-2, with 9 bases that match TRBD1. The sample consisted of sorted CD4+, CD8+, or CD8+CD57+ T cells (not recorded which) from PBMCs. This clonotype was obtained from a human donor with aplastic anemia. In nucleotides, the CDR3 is TGCAGTGCTAGAGCGAATCACAGGGGGCAAGGTTATGGCTACACCTTC. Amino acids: CSARANHRGQGYGYTF.